This T cell receptor beta chain was captured in a study of shared clonotypes between healthy human individuals. Whole-study context: Used for every donor were three CD4 naive, three CD4 memory, two CD8 naive and one CD8 memory plate.

Study-level points and caveats: Memory subsets generally showed smaller estimated richness than naive subsets did.

Within Nashville, Tennessee resided all donors, each a Caucasian adult. Concerning this clone itself: Its antigen is still unknown.

Sequencing was performed with immunoSEQ multiplex PCR; in TCRdb, only in-frame clones are kept and a portion is missing. This repertoire shows about 2.4 million clones, 80% to 95% found once; its top ten account for approximately 0.36%. The receptor was derived from a man between 18 and 35 years old in good health. Some clones in this sample may be carry-over from other donors' samples. Material for sequencing was naive CD4+ T cells from PBMCs. Subset here: CD45RA+ positively selected.

The CDR3 loop is CASSPGVGAGRGEQFF. The CDR3 region has the DNA TGTGCCAGCAGCCCCGGAGTGGGGGCCGGCCGTGGTGAGCAGTTCTTC. V is TRBV11-3 and J is TRBJ2-1, with D perhaps TRBD1 (6 bases). Germline V CDR1 and CDR2: SGHNT, YENEEA. Deletions cut 5 bases from V and 9 bases from J, with 23 bases between. This CDR3 region has 16 residues. Together with reference TRBV11-3 and TRBJ2-1, the CDR3 gives the full variable domain: EAGVVQSPRYKIIEKKQPVAFWCNPISGHNTLYWYLQNLGQGPELLIRYENEEAVDDSQLPKDRFSAERLKGVDSTLKIQPAELGDSAVYLCASSPGVGAGRGEQFFGPGTRLTVL.